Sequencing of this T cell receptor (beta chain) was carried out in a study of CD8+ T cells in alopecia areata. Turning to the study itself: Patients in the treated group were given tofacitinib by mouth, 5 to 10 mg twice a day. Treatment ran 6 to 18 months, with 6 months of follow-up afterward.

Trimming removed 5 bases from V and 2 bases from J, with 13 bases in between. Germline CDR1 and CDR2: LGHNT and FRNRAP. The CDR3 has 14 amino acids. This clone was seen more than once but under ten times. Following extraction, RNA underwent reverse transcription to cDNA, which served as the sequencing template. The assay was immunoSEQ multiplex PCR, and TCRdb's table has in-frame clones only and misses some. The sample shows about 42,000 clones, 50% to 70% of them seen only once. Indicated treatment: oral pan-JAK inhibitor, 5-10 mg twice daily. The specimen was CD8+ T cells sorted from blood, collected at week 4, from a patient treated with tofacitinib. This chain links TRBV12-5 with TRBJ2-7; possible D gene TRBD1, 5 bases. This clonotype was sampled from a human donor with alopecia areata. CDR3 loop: CASGKLDTPYEQYF. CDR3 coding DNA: TGTGCTAGTGGTAAATTGGACACCCCCTACGAGCAGTACTTC.